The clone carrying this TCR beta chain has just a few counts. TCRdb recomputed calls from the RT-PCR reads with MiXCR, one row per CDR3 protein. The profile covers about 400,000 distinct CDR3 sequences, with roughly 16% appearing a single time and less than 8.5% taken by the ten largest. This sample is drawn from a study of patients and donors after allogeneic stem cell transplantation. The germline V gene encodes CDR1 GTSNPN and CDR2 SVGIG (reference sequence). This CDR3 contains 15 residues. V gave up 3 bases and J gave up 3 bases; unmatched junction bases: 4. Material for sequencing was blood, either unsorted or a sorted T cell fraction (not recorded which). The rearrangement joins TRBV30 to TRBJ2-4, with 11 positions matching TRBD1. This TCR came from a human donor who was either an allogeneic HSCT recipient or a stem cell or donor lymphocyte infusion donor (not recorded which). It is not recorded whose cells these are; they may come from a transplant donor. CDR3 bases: TGTGCCTGGAGCGGACAGGGGGCCGTCAAAAACATTCAGTACTTC. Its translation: CAWSGQGAVKNIQYF.